Listed here is a single T cell receptor beta chain. This sample stems from a study of blood T cell repertoires in COVID-19. The wider study: COVID-19 samples, acute and convalescent, were from the United States, Italy and Spain. Nucleic acid was either cDNA or gDNA, and it came from T cells, B-cell-depleted T cells, or PBMCs.

In the authors' workflow: Estimation of nucleated cell counts was performed using reference gene primer amplification. Generated by immunoSEQ multiplex PCR, the TCRdb table keeps only in-frame clones and is missing some. Clonal size and the V and J genes are those of that table, whereas D and trimming came from the DNA. Of 250,000 or so clones detected, roughly 89% appear once; the ten largest clones hold over 1.5%. Trimming stripped 6 bases from V and 5 bases from J, with 11 bases between. This CDR3 spans 12 amino acids. The germline V gene has CDR1 SGHNT and CDR2 YENEEA. This receptor was obtained from a woman aged 40 to 50 who had recovered from COVID-19. The material sequenced was peripheral blood. The J gene is TRBJ2-7, the V gene TRBV11-3; possibly TRBD1 for D (6 bases). CDR3 in DNA: TGTGCCAGCAGTTTACAGGGCCACGAGCAGTACTTC. The encoded protein is CASSLQGHEQYF.